This TCR beta chain was profiled in a study of CD8 T cells in ankylosing spondylitis. Trimming removed 5 bases at V and 1 base at J, with 18 bases between. The CDR3 covers 15 residues. Germline V gene sequence: CDR1 DFQATT, CDR2 SNEGSKA (reference sequence). In TCRdb, the 5' RACE reads were re-called with MiXCR into one record per CDR3 protein. Among hundreds of thousands of distinct CDR3 sequences listed, about 20% were seen once. Sequencing was performed on blood, either unsorted or a sorted T cell fraction (not recorded which). The J gene is TRBJ2-7, the V gene TRBV20-1; D tentatively reads TRBD1 or TRBD2 (6 bases each). The receptor was derived from a female donor with ankylosing spondylitis or in good health (not recorded which). The chain's CDR3 is CSARSLGGLSYEQYF. CDR3 sequence (DNA): TGCAGTGCTCGCTCCCTGGGGGGCCTGTCCTACGAGCAGTACTTC.